This T cell receptor (beta chain) appears in the sequencing data of a study of blood T cell repertoires in COVID-19. Background on the study: In each case, the material was cDNA or gDNA derived from T cells, B-cell-depleted T cells, or PBMCs.

V lost 6 bases, J lost 1 base, and 12 bases lay in between. The CDR3 is 14 residues long. CDR1 is MNHEY, CDR2 SVGAGI, per germline. This table comes from immunoSEQ multiplex PCR, and its TCRdb copy is limited to in-frame clones, with some not included. The sample yields 290,000 or so clones, about 87% seen once. The sample holds a few counts of this clone. The TCR comes from a man between 65 and 79 years old with acute or convalescent COVID-19. The rearrangement joins TRBV6-5 to TRBJ1-1; possible D gene TRBD1, 6 bases. Sample: peripheral blood. CDR3 region: CASRLGAANTEAFF. CDR3 DNA: TGTGCCAGCAGGCTGGGGGCCGCGAACACTGAAGCTTTCTTT.